Listed here are 16 T cell receptor beta chains from one sample, sequenced in a study of cytomegalovirus exposure and HLA in healthy donors. The PCR used 60 Vbeta and 13 Jbeta primers. This table comes from immunoSEQ multiplex PCR, and its TCRdb copy is limited to in-frame clones, with some not included. In the table there are about 110,000 clones, 55% to 75% of which are singletons. Sequencing input: PBMCs. All receptors derive from a young man in good health and CMV-seropositive.

The V call is TRBV18, the J call TRBJ2-3; tentatively, D is TRBD2 (5 bases). V lost 0 bases and J lost 5, with 12 bases in between. The CDR3 is made up of 15 amino acids. Per germline, CDR1 KGHSH and CDR2 LQKENI. CDR3 DNA: TGTGCCAGCTCACCACCGGACGGGATGGAAGATACGCAGTATTTT. It specifies CASSPPDGMEDTQYF.

The chain couples TRBV5-1 to TRBJ2-3; 7 bases line up with TRBD2. Germline CDR1 is SGHRS and CDR2 is YFSETQ. There are 15 residues in the CDR3. Trimming at V came to 0 bases and at J to 1 base, leaving 2 bases not matched to a gene. The CDR3 spells CASSLDRGGTDTQYF. The CDR3 region has the DNA TGCGCCAGCAGCTTGGACCGGGGGGGCACAGATACGCAGTATTTT.

V gene TRBV28 combines with J gene TRBJ2-5; TRBD2 might be the D (7 bases). Looked up from germline, CDR1 is MDHEN and CDR2 is SYDVKM. V shed 2 bases and J shed 5 bases, with 15 bases lying between them. The CDR3 spans 15 residues. The CDR3 protein is CASSLRGGSGETQYF. The CDR3 DNA reads TGTGCCAGCAGTTTAAGGGGGGGTTCGGGTGAGACCCAGTACTTC.

The rearrangement links TRBV19 to TRBJ1-5; possible D gene TRBD1, 6 bases. Per germline, CDR1 LNHDA and CDR2 SQIVND (reference sequence). The CDR3 is 13 amino acids. V was clipped by 10 bases and J by 2 bases, with 12 bases between them. CDR3 sequence (DNA): TGTGCCATTTCCGACAGGCGCAATCAGCCCCAGCATTTT. It encodes CAISDRRNQPQHF.

CDR3 in DNA: TGTGCCAGCAGTTACTCGAATGAGGAGCAGTACTTC. Translation: CASSYSNEEQYF. The V gene is TRBV6-6, the J gene TRBJ2-7; D is ambiguous. Germline CDR1 reads MNHNY; CDR2 reads SVGAGI (reference sequence). The CDR3 is 12 residues long. The germline V and J ends were trimmed by 0 bases and 7 bases, with 7 bases remaining between them.

A few counts support this clone. The V and J genes are TRBV6-1 and TRBJ1-2; TRBD1 matches 9 bases. This CDR3 region has 18 residues. Germline trimming cut 0 bases from V and 1 base from J; bases unmatched to any gene: 9. Germline lookup yields CDR1 MNHNS and CDR2 SASEGT. CDR3 DNA sequence: TGTGCCAGCAGTGAAGCCCTGACAGGGGGTGGCCTTAACTATGGCTACACCTTC. Amino acids: CASSEALTGGGLNYGYTF.

The V call is TRBV10-3, the J call TRBJ2-7, with 9 bases fitting TRBD1. The CDR3 has 14 amino acids. Germline V CDR1 and CDR2: ENHRY, SYGVKD. V shed 10 bases and J 5 bases; nucleotides not matched to a gene: 12. CDR3 nucleotides: TGTGCCACCTTAACGGGGGACAGGGCGGACGAGCAGTACTTC. It specifies CATLTGDRADEQYF.

Only a few counts were recorded for this clone. The chain joins TRBV2 to TRBJ1-1; possible D gene TRBD1, 5 bases. Trimming pared 0 bases from V and 4 bases from J, leaving 6 bases between. The CDR3 length is 13 residues. Looked up from germline, CDR1 is SNHLY and CDR2 is FYNNEI. In DNA, the CDR3 is TGTGCCAGCAGTGAAGCAAGGGGCACTGAAGCTTTCTTT. This codes for CASSEARGTEAFF.

The chain joins TRBV6-1 to TRBJ2-7; D not resolved. V lost 1 base to trimming and J lost 3 bases, with 13 bases between them. Germline V CDR1 and CDR2: MNHNS, SASEGT. CDR3 length: 15 amino acids. The CDR3 nucleotides read TGTGCCAGCAGTGAAGGCTCGCGAGGCCTCTACGAGCAGTACTTC. Amino acids: CASSEGSRGLYEQYF.

The genes are TRBV19 and TRBJ1-3, with D unclear. The CDR3 extends over 15 amino acids. Germline V gene lookup returns CDR1 LNHDA and CDR2 SQIVND (reference sequence). Trimming removed 3 bases from V and 0 bases from J, with 9 bases in between. CDR3: CASSMADYSGNTIYF. The CDR3 DNA sequence: TGTGCCAGTAGTATGGCAGACTACTCTGGAAACACCATATATTTT.

The chain carries TRBV19 and TRBJ2-1; D uncertain. Germline CDR1 and CDR2: LNHDA and SQIVND (reference sequence). Deletions cut 3 bases from V and 5 bases from J, with 14 bases between. This CDR3 spans 15 amino acids. Here the CDR3 DNA reads TGTGCCAGTAGTATTTTGATAGATCGGGACAATGAGCAGTTCTTC. Its translation: CASSILIDRDNEQFF.

The genes are TRBV10-2 and TRBJ2-7, with a tentative D call TRBD2 (5 bases). CDR1 WSHSY and CDR2 SAAADI come from the germline V gene. The CDR3 is made up of 14 amino acids. V lost 9 bases, J lost 1 base, and 16 bases lay in between. The CDR3: CASTALSGSYEQYF. The CDR3 DNA is TGCGCCAGTACCGCTTTAAGCGGATCCTACGAGCAGTACTTC.

The V and J genes are TRBV7-9 and TRBJ2-1; 8 nucleotides match TRBD2. Trimming cost V 5 bases and J 2 bases; bases outside gene matches: 5. Germline V CDR1 and CDR2: SEHNR, FQNEAQ (reference sequence). The CDR3 length is 15 residues. DNA for the CDR3: TGTGCCAGCAGCCCGGGGGGGCCTCCCTACAATGAGCAGTTCTTC. Its translation: CASSPGGPPYNEQFF.

The chain carries TRBV4-2 and TRBJ2-7; 8 bases are shared with TRBD1. V lost 1 base to trimming and J lost 4 bases; unmatched junction nucleotides: 6. The CDR3 has 15 residues. Germline V gene sequence: CDR1 LGHNA, CDR2 YNFKEQ. CDR3 amino acids: CASSQVGQGFYEQYF. CDR3 in DNA: TGTGCCAGCAGCCAAGTCGGACAGGGATTTTACGAGCAGTACTTC.

The V gene is TRBV6-4, the J gene TRBJ2-1, with unresolved D. Germline CDR1 is MRHNA and CDR2 is SNTAGT. The V end was cut by 4 bases, the J end by 7 bases, with 8 bases between. The CDR3 length is 12 residues. The CDR3 region has the DNA TGTGCCAGCAGTGGTGTCCATAATGAGCAGTTCTTC. It is translated as CASSGVHNEQFF.

The chain employs TRBV6-6 and TRBJ1-2, with unresolved D. Germline V CDR1 and CDR2: MNHNY, SVGAGI (reference sequence). V was clipped by 2 bases and J by 5 bases, with 9 bases between them. The CDR3 runs to 13 residues. The CDR3 coding sequence is TGTGCCAGCAGTTACCCCCAGGAATATGGCTACACCTTC. This translates into CASSYPQEYGYTF.